This T cell receptor (beta chain) was sequenced for a study of blood T cell repertoires in COVID-19. Whole-study context: Sites across the United States, Italy and Spain contributed samples from acute and convalescent COVID-19. Nucleic acid was either cDNA or gDNA, and it came from T cells, B-cell-depleted T cells, or PBMCs.

What the recovered Cohort 3 donors had was two negative PCRs, clearance, or symptom resolution. Sequenced by immunoSEQ multiplex PCR; TCRdb stores in-frame clones only, minus some. Among under 200,000 clones, 75% to 90% were seen once, and the ten largest hold about 3.4%. Sequenced sample: PBMCs or T cells enriched from blood (not recorded which). The TCR was taken from an older woman who had recovered from COVID-19.

This chain's CDR3 is CASSFSGGSYEQYF. The CDR3 DNA follows: TGCGCCAGCAGCTTCAGCGGGGGCTCCTACGAGCAGTACTTC. The chain employs TRBV5-1 and TRBJ2-7, with 8 bases matching TRBD2. The CDR3 runs to 14 residues. V shed 2 bases and J 0 bases; nucleotides not matched to a gene: 1. The germline V gene has CDR1 SGHRS and CDR2 YFSETQ. The entire variable domain, with the rest obtained from reference TRBV5-1 and TRBJ2-7, is as follows: KAGVTQTPRYLIKTRGQQVTLSCSPISGHRSVSWYQQTPGQGLQFLFEYFSETQRNKGNFPGRFSGRQFSNSRSEMNVSTLELGDSALYLCASSFSGGSYEQYFGPGTRLTVT.